This entry lists 10 T cell receptor beta chains sequenced from one sample in a study of OX40 agonist ivuxolimab in advanced cancers. Profiling relied on immunoSEQ multiplex PCR, and the TCRdb table lists in-frame clones only, not all of them. The repertoire consists of some 52,000 clones, with roughly nine tenths occurring once and the leading ten covering approximately 7%. Sample: CD4+ or CD8+ T cells sorted from blood, taken in a trial of the OX40 agonist ivuxolimab. Every receptor here comes from an adult with an advanced solid tumor such as melanoma, head and neck, liver or kidney cancer.

The chain links TRBV5-1 to TRBJ1-5; 7 nucleotides align to TRBD1. This CDR3 is 14 amino acids long. With 3 bases clipped from V and 3 bases from J, the junction kept 3 bases outside the gene matches. The V gene's germline CDR1 is SGHRS and CDR2 YFSETQ. The CDR3 region has the DNA TGCGCCAGCAGCTCGACAGGGCCCAATCAGCCCCAGCATTTT. Protein: CASSSTGPNQPQHF.

The rearrangement joins TRBV6-1 to TRBJ1-1; 10 bases line up with TRBD1. The CDR3 is 16 amino acids. Germline V CDR1 and CDR2: MNHNS, SASEGT. V lost 2 bases, J lost 5 bases, and 8 bases stayed unmatched. The CDR3: CASSESVWDRGTEAFF. The DNA for the CDR3 is TGTGCCAGCAGTGAATCTGTGTGGGACAGGGGTACTGAAGCTTTCTTT.

This chain uses TRBV6-1 with TRBJ1-1, with D maybe TRBD1 (6 bases). With 7 bases removed from V and 5 bases from J, the gap between germline ends came to 14 bases. The CDR3 consists of 13 residues. Germline CDR1 is MNHNS and CDR2 is SASEGT. The CDR3: CASIRGQSTEAFF. The CDR3 bases are TGTGCCAGCATTCGAGGACAGTCAACTGAAGCTTTCTTT.

This clone occurred once. This rearrangement joins TRBV5-4 to TRBJ2-1, with TRBD1 matching 10 bases. Germline-derived CDR1 and CDR2 are SGHNT and YYREEE (reference sequence). CDR3 length equals 15 residues. V gave up 4 bases and J gave up 4 bases; unmatched junction bases: 5. The chain's CDR3 is CASSPGQGLYNEQFF. For the CDR3, the DNA is TGTGCCAGCAGCCCGGGACAGGGGTTGTACAATGAGCAGTTCTTC. The full variable domain, rest sourced from reference TRBV5-4 and TRBJ2-1, is ETGVTQSPTHLIKTRGQQVTLRCSSQSGHNTVSWYQQALGQGPQFIFQYYREEENGRGNFPPRFSGLQFPNYSSELNVNALELDDSALYLCASSPGQGLYNEQFFGPGTRLTVL.

This clone is a singleton in its sample. This chain uses TRBV11-1 with TRBJ2-7; 7 bases are a match to TRBD1. V was pared by 5 bases and J by 4 bases, with 11 bases of the junction left unmatched. CDR1 and CDR2 (germline): SGHAT, FQDESV (reference sequence). The CDR3 has 15 amino acids. The CDR3 here is CASSLTLGTEYEQYF. The CDR3 nucleotides are TGTGCCAGCAGCCTCACTCTGGGGACAGAGTACGAGCAGTACTTC.

This rearrangement joins TRBV13 to TRBJ1-2, with D uncertain. Per germline, CDR1 PRHDT and CDR2 FYEKMQ (reference sequence). V was trimmed by 2 bases and J by 4 bases, leaving 17 bases between them. The CDR3 consists of 16 residues. The CDR3: CASSLTLGRPPYGYTF. The CDR3 DNA reads as TGTGCCAGCAGCTTAACCCTGGGTCGCCCGCCCTATGGCTACACCTTC. The full variable domain, in which reference TRBV13 and TRBJ1-2 provide the parts outside the CDR3, is AAGVIQSPRHLIKEKRETATLKCYPIPRHDTVYWYQQGPGQDPQFLISFYEKMQSDKGSIPDRFSAQQFSDYHSELNMSSLELGDSALYFCASSLTLGRPPYGYTFGSGTRLTVV.

This chain links TRBV19 with TRBJ1-5, with a possible D match to TRBD1 (5 bases). The ends were cut back, 10 bases at V and 4 bases at J, with 14 bases in the middle. CDR3 size: 13 residues. The germline V gene encodes CDR1 LNHDA and CDR2 SQIVND (reference sequence). The CDR3, as DNA: TGTGCCACCGCAGGGCCTGTTAATCAGCCCCAGCATTTT. Protein product: CATAGPVNQPQHF.

This chain uses TRBV28 with TRBJ1-1, with a weak D call TRBD1 (6 bases). The CDR3 consists of 13 residues. Germline V gives CDR1 MDHEN, CDR2 SYDVKM. Trimming removed 5 bases at V and 6 bases at J, with 13 bases between. The CDR3 DNA reads TGTGCCAGCAGTCCTGGACAGACCTCTGAAGCTTTCTTT. It specifies CASSPGQTSEAFF.

This chain uses TRBV5-1 with TRBJ1-1; possible D gene TRBD1, 5 bases. The CDR3 is 14 amino acids. The germline CDR1 and CDR2 sequences are SGHRS and YFSETQ. V was clipped by 2 bases and J by 3 bases, with 11 bases between them. The CDR3 loop reads CASSFGGADTEAFF. In nucleotides, the CDR3 is TGCGCCAGCAGCTTCGGCGGGGCCGACACTGAAGCTTTCTTT.

This chain links TRBV27 with TRBJ1-2; tentative D call: TRBD1 (5 bases). V was cut by 6 bases and J by 3 bases, with 14 bases left in between. CDR1 is MNHEY and CDR2 is SMNVEV in the germline V gene (reference sequence). CDR3 length equals 14 residues. In nucleotides, the CDR3 is TGTGCCAGCAGCATGTTGCGGGGCGACTATGGCTACACCTTC. This translates into CASSMLRGDYGYTF.